Listed here are 20 T cell receptor beta chains from one sample, sequenced in a study of cytomegalovirus exposure and HLA in healthy donors. Measured with immunoSEQ multiplex PCR; TCRdb has only the in-frame clones, and not every one. The repertoire holds 200,000 to 250,000 clones, with about 88% as singletons. What was sequenced was PBMCs. These receptors were obtained from a young man in good health and CMV-seropositive.

The chain links TRBV28 to TRBJ1-2; TRBD1 is a possible D gene (5 bases). The CDR3 spans 13 residues. The ends were cut back, 5 bases at V and 8 bases at J, with 15 bases in the middle. CDR1 is MDHEN and CDR2 is SYDVKM in the germline V gene. The CDR3 protein is CASSNGTVWGYTF. The CDR3 bases are TGTGCCAGCAGTAACGGGACGGTTTGGGGCTACACCTTC.

This chain links TRBV7-2 with TRBJ2-7; 12 bases match TRBD2. CDR1 is SGHTA and CDR2 is FQGNSA in the germline V gene. This CDR3 is built from 15 residues. J was trimmed by 7 bases and V by 5 bases; bases with no gene match: 9. The CDR3 loop is CASSPRLAGAGEQYF. CDR3 in DNA: TGTGCCAGCAGCCCGCGACTAGCGGGAGCTGGAGAGCAGTACTTC.

The chain has TRBV6-1 and TRBJ2-2; 11 bases fit TRBD2. The germline gives CDR1 MNHNS, CDR2 SASEGT. The CDR3 consists of 16 residues. V shed 4 bases, J shed 6 bases, and the junction held 7 bases outside the gene matches. In DNA form, the CDR3 reads TGTGCCAGCAGTGTACTAGCGGGAGAATGGCCCGGGGAGCTGTTTTTT. This sequence encodes CASSVLAGEWPGELFF.

This chain links TRBV2 with TRBJ2-1; 13 positions agree with TRBD2. CDR3 length: 15 residues. Germline CDR1 and CDR2: SNHLY and FYNNEI. The V segment lost 4 bases and the J segment 7 bases; nucleotides outside the gene matches: 4. CDR3 amino acids: CASSGLAGGLNEQFF. CDR3 DNA: TGTGCCAGCAGTGGACTAGCGGGAGGCCTTAATGAGCAGTTCTTC.

The V and J genes are TRBV5-6 and TRBJ2-1; tentatively, D is TRBD1 or TRBD2 (5 bases each). Germline V gene sequence: CDR1 SGHDT, CDR2 YYEEEE. V lost 7 bases and J 0 bases, leaving 14 bases between the germline ends. The CDR3 is 15 residues long. The CDR3 sequence is CASGYWGSSYNEQFF. The CDR3 nucleotides read TGTGCCAGCGGGTATTGGGGGAGCTCCTACAATGAGCAGTTCTTC.

The CDR3 region has the DNA TGTGCCAGCAGTTTAGTTCGGGGGTACAATGAGCAGTTCTTC. Amino acids: CASSLVRGYNEQFF. The chain employs TRBV27 and TRBJ2-1; D may be TRBD2 (6 bases). The germline V gene has CDR1 MNHEY and CDR2 SMNVEV (reference sequence). The CDR3 has 14 amino acids. Trimming took 2 bases from V and 4 from J, leaving 9 bases between them.

As regards this clone: Within the sample, other DNA sequences also encode this same CDR3. The chain employs TRBV11-2 and TRBJ1-2; D unclear. V was clipped by 4 bases and J by 3 bases, with 3 bases between them. The CDR3 totals 11 residues. From germline, CDR1 is SGHAT and CDR2 FQNNGV. CDR3 residues: CASSSYYGYTF. In nucleotides, the CDR3 is TGTGCCAGCAGCTCCTACTATGGCTACACCTTC.

The chain joins TRBV28 to TRBJ1-5; 7 nucleotides agree with TRBD1. CDR3 length equals 14 residues. In germline, CDR1 is MDHEN, CDR2 SYDVKM. Trimming took 5 bases from V and 4 from J; bases not matched to a gene: 5. This CDR3 reads CASSQDRVNQPQHF. Written as DNA, the CDR3 is TGTGCCAGCAGTCAAGACAGGGTTAATCAGCCCCAGCATTTT.

The genes are TRBV6-1 and TRBJ1-2, with D uncertain. Germline CDR1 MNHNS, CDR2 SASEGT. The V gene lost 2 bases and the J gene lost 3 bases, with 7 bases spanning the gap. The CDR3 covers 13 residues. The CDR3 nucleotides are TGTGCCAGCAGTGAACAAAATTACTATGGCTACACCTTC. Its protein product is CASSEQNYYGYTF.

This chain uses TRBV27 with TRBJ2-3, with TRBD2 matching over 12 bases. Per the germline V gene, CDR1 is MNHEY and CDR2 is SMNVEV (reference sequence). V was clipped by 4 bases and J by 3 bases; unmatched bases: 2. The CDR3 has 15 residues. The CDR3 sequence is CASSWGLAGTDTQYF. The CDR3 coding sequence is TGTGCCAGCAGTTGGGGACTAGCGGGTACAGATACGCAGTATTTT.

The table lists this clone with a count of one. The CDR3 reads CSVEGADRETEAFF. The CDR3 DNA is TGCAGCGTTGAAGGGGCGGACAGGGAAACTGAAGCTTTCTTT. The genes are TRBV29-1 and TRBJ1-1; 8 bases line up with TRBD1. This CDR3 is built from 14 residues. Unmatched junction bases numbered 6, after V lost 1 base and J lost 5 bases. Per the germline V gene, CDR1 is SQVTM and CDR2 is ANQGSEA.

The chain is built from TRBV28 and TRBJ2-7; no clear D gene. CDR1 is MDHEN and CDR2 is SYDVKM in the germline V gene. V shed 5 bases and J shed 2 bases, with 13 bases lying between them. This CDR3 has 14 amino acids. The CDR3 nucleotides read TGTGCCAGCAGTCCTACAGTCCCCCCCTACGAGCAGTACTTC. This sequence encodes CASSPTVPPYEQYF.

The rearrangement links TRBV5-1 to TRBJ1-1, with D hard to call. The CDR3 contains 17 residues. Germline values: CDR1 SGHRS, CDR2 YFSETQ. Trimming took 0 bases from V and 0 from J, leaving 15 bases between them. CDR3 in amino acids: CASSLAPGTAMNTEAFF. CDR3 in DNA: TGCGCCAGCAGCTTGGCCCCAGGAACAGCCATGAACACTGAAGCTTTCTTT.

This clone was seen repeatedly, ten times or more. The chain couples TRBV4-3 to TRBJ1-1; D unclear. CDR1 is LGHNA, CDR2 YSLEER, per germline. Trimming took 4 bases from V and 5 from J, leaving 17 bases between them. The CDR3 has 15 residues. The CDR3 spells CASSRERGVRTEAFF. In DNA, the CDR3 is TGCGCCAGCAGCCGCGAGCGGGGAGTGAGGACTGAAGCTTTCTTT.

The V gene is TRBV27, the J gene TRBJ2-5; 9 positions agree with TRBD2. The J segment lost 3 bases and the V segment lost 5 bases, leaving 4 bases of the junction unmatched. Germline V gene sequence: CDR1 MNHEY, CDR2 SMNVEV (reference sequence). The CDR3 loop spans 14 amino acids. The CDR3 DNA reads as TGTGCCAGCAGTCCATTAGCGGGAGAAGAGACCCAGTACTTC. This encodes CASSPLAGEETQYF.

The chain joins TRBV5-4 to TRBJ1-1; no clear D gene. The CDR3 contains 14 residues. Germline V gives CDR1 SGHNT, CDR2 YYREEE (reference sequence). V gave up 2 bases and J gave up 2 bases, with 10 bases separating them. The CDR3 loop is CASSFGVENTEAFF. As DNA, the CDR3 is TGTGCCAGCAGCTTCGGGGTGGAAAACACTGAAGCTTTCTTT.

This chain connects TRBV5-1 to TRBJ2-7; 7 nucleotides match TRBD1. There are 16 residues in the CDR3. Germline-derived CDR1 and CDR2 are SGHRS and YFSETQ. V shed 0 bases, J shed 6 bases, and the junction held 12 bases outside the gene matches. CDR3 in DNA: TGCGCCAGCAGCTTGGCCCCAACAGGGGAAGTGGGCGAGCAGTACTTC. Its translation is CASSLAPTGEVGEQYF.

V usage is TRBV28 and J usage is TRBJ1-2; D unresolved. CDR1 MDHEN and CDR2 SYDVKM come from the germline V gene. V was trimmed by 4 bases and J by 1 base, leaving 7 bases between them. The CDR3 has 13 residues. The CDR3 protein is CASSSPINYGYTF. The DNA of the CDR3 is TGTGCCAGCAGTTCCCCCATTAACTATGGCTACACCTTC.

The chain uses TRBV29-1 and TRBJ2-7; weak D call: TRBD1 (6 bases). The CDR3 extends over 12 amino acids. Germline V CDR1 and CDR2: SQVTM, ANQGSEA. Trimming removed 7 bases from V and 3 bases from J, with 13 bases in between. The CDR3: CSAAQGGYEQYF. Here the CDR3 DNA reads TGCAGCGCCGCCCAAGGGGGCTACGAGCAGTACTTC.

The V call is TRBV2, the J call TRBJ2-1, with 10 bases identical to TRBD2. CDR3 length: 15 amino acids. The V segment lost 2 bases and the J segment 6 bases; nucleotides outside the gene matches: 4. CDR1 SNHLY and CDR2 FYNNEI come from the germline V gene. CDR3: CASSEMRTSGNEQFF. CDR3 DNA sequence: TGTGCCAGCAGTGAAATGAGGACTAGCGGCAATGAGCAGTTCTTC.